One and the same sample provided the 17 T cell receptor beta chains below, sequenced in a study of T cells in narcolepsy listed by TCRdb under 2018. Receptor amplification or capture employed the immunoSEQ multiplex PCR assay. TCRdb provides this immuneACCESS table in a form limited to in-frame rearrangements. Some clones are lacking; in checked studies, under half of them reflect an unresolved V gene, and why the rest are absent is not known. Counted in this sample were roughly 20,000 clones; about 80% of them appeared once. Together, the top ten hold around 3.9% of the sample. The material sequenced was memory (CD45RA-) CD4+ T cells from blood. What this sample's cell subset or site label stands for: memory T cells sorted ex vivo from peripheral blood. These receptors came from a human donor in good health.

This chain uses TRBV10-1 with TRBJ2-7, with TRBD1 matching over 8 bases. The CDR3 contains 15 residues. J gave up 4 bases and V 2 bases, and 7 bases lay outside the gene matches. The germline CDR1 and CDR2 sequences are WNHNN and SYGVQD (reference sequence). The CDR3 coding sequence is TGCGCCAGCAGTGAGAGGAACAGGGGGAAGTACGAGCAGTACTTC. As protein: CASSERNRGKYEQYF.

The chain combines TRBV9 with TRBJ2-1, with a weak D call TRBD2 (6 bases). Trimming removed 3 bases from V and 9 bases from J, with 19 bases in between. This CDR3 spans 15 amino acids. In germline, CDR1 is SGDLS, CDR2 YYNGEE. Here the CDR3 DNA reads TGTGCCAGCAGCGCGGGACTGGCCAATGAAAGTGAGCAGTTCTTC. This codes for CASSAGLANESEQFF.

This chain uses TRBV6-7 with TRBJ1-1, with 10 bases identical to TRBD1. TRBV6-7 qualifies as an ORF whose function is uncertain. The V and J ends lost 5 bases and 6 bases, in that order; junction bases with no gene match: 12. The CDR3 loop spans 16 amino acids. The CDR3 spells CASSPPDRGRVPEAFF. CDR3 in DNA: TGTGCCAGCAGTCCACCAGACAGGGGGCGCGTCCCTGAAGCTTTCTTT.

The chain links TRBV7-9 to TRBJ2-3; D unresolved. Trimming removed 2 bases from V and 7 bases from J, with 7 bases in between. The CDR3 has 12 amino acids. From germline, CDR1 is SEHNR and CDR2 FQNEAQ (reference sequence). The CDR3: CASSLNAYTQYF. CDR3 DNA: TGTGCCAGCAGCTTAAACGCCTATACGCAGTATTTT.

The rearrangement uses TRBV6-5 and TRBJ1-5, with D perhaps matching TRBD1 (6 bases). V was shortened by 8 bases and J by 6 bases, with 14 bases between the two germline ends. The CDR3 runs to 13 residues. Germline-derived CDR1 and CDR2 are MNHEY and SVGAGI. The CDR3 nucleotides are TGTGCCAGCCAACAGGGAGGAGTTCAGCCCCAGCATTTT. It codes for CASQQGGVQPQHF.

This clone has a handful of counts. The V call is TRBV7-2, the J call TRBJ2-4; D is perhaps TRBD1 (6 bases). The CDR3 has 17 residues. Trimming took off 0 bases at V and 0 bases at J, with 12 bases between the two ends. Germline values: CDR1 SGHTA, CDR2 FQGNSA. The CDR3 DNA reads TGTGCCAGCAGCTTAGCGCATCAGGGGTTAGCCAAAAACATTCAGTACTTC. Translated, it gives CASSLAHQGLAKNIQYF. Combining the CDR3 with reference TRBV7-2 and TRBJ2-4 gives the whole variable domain GAGVSQSPSNKVTEKGKDVELRCDPISGHTALYWYRQSLGQGLEFLIYFQGNSAPDKSGLPSDRFSAERTGGSVSTLTIQRTQQEDSAVYLCASSLAHQGLAKNIQYFGAGTRLSVL.

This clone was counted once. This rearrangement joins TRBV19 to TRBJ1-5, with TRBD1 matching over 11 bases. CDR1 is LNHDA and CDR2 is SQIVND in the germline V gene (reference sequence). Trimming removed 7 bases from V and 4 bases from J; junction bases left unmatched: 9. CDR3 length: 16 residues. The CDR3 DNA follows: TGTGCCAGTACCTCGGAGGGACAGGGGGTTAATCAGCCCCAGCATTTT. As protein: CASTSEGQGVNQPQHF.

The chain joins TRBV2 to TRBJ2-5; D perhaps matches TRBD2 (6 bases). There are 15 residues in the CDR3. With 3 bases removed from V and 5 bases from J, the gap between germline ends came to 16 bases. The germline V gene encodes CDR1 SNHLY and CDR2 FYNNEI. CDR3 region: CASSDRAGRAETQYF. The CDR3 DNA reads TGTGCCAGCAGTGACCGGGCGGGAAGGGCGGAGACCCAGTACTTC.

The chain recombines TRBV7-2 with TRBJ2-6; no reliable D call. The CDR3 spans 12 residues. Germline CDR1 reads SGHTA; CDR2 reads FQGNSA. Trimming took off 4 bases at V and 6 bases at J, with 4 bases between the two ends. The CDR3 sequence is CASSSLANVLTF. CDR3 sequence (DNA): TGTGCCAGCAGCTCCCTGGCCAACGTCCTGACTTTC.

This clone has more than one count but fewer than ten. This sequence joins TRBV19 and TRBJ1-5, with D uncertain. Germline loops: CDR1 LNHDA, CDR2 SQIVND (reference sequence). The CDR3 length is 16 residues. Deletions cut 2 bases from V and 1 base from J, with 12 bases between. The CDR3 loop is CASSINSAISNQPQHF. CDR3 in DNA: TGTGCCAGTAGTATAAATTCGGCGATCAGCAATCAGCCCCAGCATTTT.

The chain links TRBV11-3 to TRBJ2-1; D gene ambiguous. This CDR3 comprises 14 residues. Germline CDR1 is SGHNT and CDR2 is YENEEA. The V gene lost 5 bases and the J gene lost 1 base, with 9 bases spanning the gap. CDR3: CASSPRGSYNEQFF. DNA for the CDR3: TGTGCCAGCAGCCCCCGCGGATCCTACAATGAGCAGTTCTTC.

CDR3 coding DNA: TGTGCCAGCAGCTGGGACGGGGTTGGCGAGCAGTACTTC. Protein: CASSWDGVGEQYF. V and J are TRBV7-2 and TRBJ2-5, with D perhaps assigned TRBD1 or TRBD2 (5 bases each). The J call may be incorrect, as the DNA end agrees better with TRBJ2-7. Germline V gives CDR1 SGHTA, CDR2 FQGNSA. The CDR3 covers 13 residues.

The CDR3 loop reads CASSLPGPNTEAFF. CDR3 DNA sequence: TGTGCCAGCAGCTTACCAGGCCCGAACACTGAAGCTTTCTTT. The chain joins TRBV13 to TRBJ1-1; D gene uncertain. Germline CDR1 and CDR2: PRHDT and FYEKMQ (reference sequence). With 2 bases removed from V and 1 base from J, the gap between germline ends came to 8 bases. The CDR3 contains 14 residues.

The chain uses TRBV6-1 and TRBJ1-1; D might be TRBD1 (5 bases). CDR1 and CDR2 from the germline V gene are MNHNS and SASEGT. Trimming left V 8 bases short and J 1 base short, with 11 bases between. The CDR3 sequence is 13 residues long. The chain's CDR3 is CASGAGRNTEAFF. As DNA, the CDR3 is TGTGCCAGCGGAGCAGGGAGGAACACTGAAGCTTTCTTT.

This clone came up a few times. Here the CDR3 DNA reads TGTGCCAGCAGCTTAGCGGTGGGTCACACTGAAGCTTTCTTT. This encodes CASSLAVGHTEAFF. The chain is built from TRBV13 and TRBJ1-1, with D unresolved. CDR1 PRHDT and CDR2 FYEKMQ come from the germline V gene (reference sequence). This CDR3 has 14 amino acids. V lost 1 base and J 3 bases, leaving 9 bases between the germline ends.

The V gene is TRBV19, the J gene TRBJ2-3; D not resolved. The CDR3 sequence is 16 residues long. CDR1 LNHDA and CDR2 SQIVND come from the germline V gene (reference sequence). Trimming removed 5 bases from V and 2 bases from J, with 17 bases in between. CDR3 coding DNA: TGTGCCAGTAGTCCCGGGTCCCAAATCCCCACAGATACGCAGTATTTT. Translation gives CASSPGSQIPTDTQYF.

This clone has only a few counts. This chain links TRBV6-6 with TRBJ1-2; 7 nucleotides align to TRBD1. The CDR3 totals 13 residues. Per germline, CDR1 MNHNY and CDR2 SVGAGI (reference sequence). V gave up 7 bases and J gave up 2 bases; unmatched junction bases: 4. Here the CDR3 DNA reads TGTGCCAGCACCACGGGACAGAACTATGGCTACACCTTC. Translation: CASTTGQNYGYTF.